Following are 9 T cell receptor beta chains from one sample sequenced in a study of Graves' ophthalmopathy and Graves' hyperthyroidism. RNA transcripts were the source from which TCR beta CDR3 regions were amplified. Second-round multiplex PCR came after first-round RT-PCR with HTBI primers. From the multiplex PCR reads, TCRdb called clonotypes with MiXCR, one entry per CDR3 protein. This table has about 1.2 million distinct CDR3 sequences, about 40% appearing once. Sequencing used peripheral blood or thyroid tissue (not recorded which). Receptors were obtained from an adult man with Graves' hyperthyroidism.

This clonotype was seen repeatedly, ten times or more. The rearrangement uses TRBV11-2 and TRBJ2-7; tentative D call: TRBD1 (6 bases). The CDR3 contains 16 residues. V dropped 1 base and J dropped 3 bases, with 16 bases sitting between them. Germline V gene data show CDR1 as SGHAT and CDR2 as FQNNGV. The CDR3 DNA is TGTGCCAGCAGCTTAGGTTGGGGGCGCCGACACTACGAGCAGTACTTC. This translates into CASSLGWGRRHYEQYF.

Only a few counts were recorded for this clonotype. At one end the junction does not follow the germline gene, possibly because of a read error. This chain uses TRBV10-3 with TRBJ2-7, with 7 bases that match TRBD1. The CDR3 extends over 15 amino acids. Per germline, CDR1 ENHRY and CDR2 SYGVKD. The CDR3 protein is CASSFRDRRSYEQYF. The CDR3 DNA is TGTGCCAGCAGTTTCCGGGACAGACGCTCCTACGAGCAGTACTTC.

The V gene is TRBV11-2, the J gene TRBJ1-1; TRBD1 agrees at 10 bases. Germline CDR1 SGHAT, CDR2 FQNNGV. This CDR3 region has 15 residues. Trimming cost V 5 bases and J 4 bases; bases outside gene matches: 7. The CDR3 reads CASSPRRQGATEAFF. The CDR3 bases are TGTGCCAGCAGCCCAAGACGACAGGGGGCCACTGAAGCTTTCTTT.

The CDR3 reads CAWSVGTATYGYTF. The DNA of the CDR3 is TGTGCCTGGAGTGTAGGCACAGCAACGTATGGCTACACCTTC. The chain joins TRBV30 to TRBJ1-2; no clear D gene. This CDR3 spans 14 amino acids. V lost 0 bases, J lost 5 bases, and 13 bases lay in between. The germline V gene encodes CDR1 GTSNPN and CDR2 SVGIG (reference sequence).

This clonotype appeared many times. V usage is TRBV11-2 and J usage is TRBJ1-6, with 7 bases fitting TRBD1. V lost 5 bases, J lost 7 bases, and 8 bases stayed unmatched. CDR3 length equals 15 residues. Germline values: CDR1 SGHAT, CDR2 FQNNGV. CDR3 in amino acids: CASSTRDRRNSPLHF. The CDR3 DNA sequence: TGTGCCAGCAGCACCCGGGACAGACGAAATTCACCCCTCCACTTT.

This clonotype was observed a handful of times. This chain connects TRBV19 to TRBJ2-5; 10 bases map to TRBD1. The CDR3 contains 14 residues. The trim removed 6 bases at V and 4 bases at J, leaving 5 bases unmatched. CDR1 and CDR2 from the germline V gene are LNHDA and SQIVND (reference sequence). Written as DNA, the CDR3 is TGTGCCAGTAGCATGACAGGGGGCCGAGAGACCCAGTACTTC. Translation: CASSMTGGRETQYF.

The V and J genes are TRBV29-1 and TRBJ2-7; D is undetermined. Trimming left V 4 bases short and J 6 bases short, with 19 bases between. The CDR3 contains 14 residues. The germline CDR1 and CDR2 sequences are SQVTM and ANQGSEA. The DNA for the CDR3 is TGCAGCGTTGGGATATGCAGGAGCGTATTCGAGCAGTACTTC. This codes for CSVGICRSVFEQYF.

Ten or more counts support this clonotype. The chain couples TRBV6-1 to TRBJ2-5; 9 nucleotides agree with TRBD1. From germline, CDR1 is MNHNS and CDR2 SASEGT. The CDR3 totals 13 residues. The ends lost 6 bases at V and 5 bases at J; junction bases unmatched: 4. This chain's CDR3 is CASSEQGAETQYF. As DNA, the CDR3 is TGTGCCAGCAGCGAACAGGGGGCCGAGACCCAGTACTTC.

At least ten counts were recorded for this clonotype. This chain links TRBV12-3 or TRBV12-4 with TRBJ2-2, with unresolved D. With 6 bases removed from V and 4 bases from J, the gap between germline ends came to 12 bases. The CDR3 runs 14 residues. The CDR3 reads CASRANKGTGELFF. CDR3 sequence (DNA): TGTGCCAGCAGAGCGAACAAGGGCACCGGGGAGCTGTTTTTT.